A single sample is the source of the 30 T cell receptor beta chains below, sequenced in a study of blood T cell repertoires in COVID-19. The assay was immunoSEQ multiplex PCR, and TCRdb's table has in-frame clones only and misses some. This sample carries about 78,000 clones, around nine tenths of them seen once, and the ten largest clones take less than 5%. Input material: peripheral blood. These receptors were taken from a man aged 45-65 years with active or convalescent COVID-19.

Here the CDR3 reads CASSAEMSTEAFF. The CDR3 DNA follows: TGTGCCAGCAGCGCCGAGATGAGTACTGAAGCTTTCTTT. The chain has TRBV7-2 and TRBJ1-1; D is unclear. CDR3 length: 13 residues. Per the germline V gene, CDR1 is SGHTA and CDR2 is FQGNSA. V lost 5 bases, J lost 5 bases, and 12 bases lay in between. Full variable domain (outside the CDR3, taken from reference TRBV7-2 and TRBJ1-1): GAGVSQSPSNKVTEKGKDVELRCDPISGHTALYWYRQSLGQGLEFLIYFQGNSAPDKSGLPSDRFSAERTGGSVSTLTIQRTQQEDSAVYLCASSAEMSTEAFFGQGTRLTVV.

J is TRBJ2-2 and V is TRBV6-6, with no clear D. V was clipped by 2 bases and J by 3 bases, with 7 bases between them. CDR3 length equals 14 residues. In germline, CDR1 is MNHNY, CDR2 SVGAGI (reference sequence). The CDR3 DNA reads TGTGCCAGCAGTTACCGAAGAGACACCGGGGAGCTGTTTTTT. Protein sequence: CASSYRRDTGELFF.

Only one count was recorded for this clone. This chain joins TRBV10-2 and TRBJ2-3, with D possibly matching TRBD1 (6 bases). The V gene's germline CDR1 is WSHSY and CDR2 SAAADI. V dropped 5 bases and J dropped 0 bases, with 9 bases sitting between them. This CDR3 region has 14 residues. The CDR3 DNA sequence: TGCGCCAGCAGTAAGGGACACAGCACAGATACGCAGTATTTT. This encodes CASSKGHSTDTQYF.

Worth noting for this clone: This CDR3 is also generated by other DNA sequences in the sample. CDR3 loop: CASSSGQGNTEAFF. CDR3 bases: TGTGCCAGCAGTTCGGGACAGGGAAACACTGAAGCTTTCTTT. This chain links TRBV28 with TRBJ1-1; 9 bases fit TRBD1. This CDR3 comprises 14 residues. CDR1 is MDHEN and CDR2 is SYDVKM in the germline V gene. Trimming took 4 bases from V and 2 from J; bases not matched to a gene: 2. Looking up the rest from reference TRBV28 and TRBJ1-1 gives the full variable domain: DVKVTQSSRYLVKRTGEKVFLECVQDMDHENMFWYRQDPGLGLRLIYFSYDVKMKEKGDIPEGYSVSREKKERFSLILESASTNQTSMYLCASSSGQGNTEAFFGQGTRLTVV.

The chain joins TRBV28 to TRBJ2-1, with D possibly TRBD1 on 6 matching bases. Germline assignment: CDR1 MDHEN and CDR2 SYDVKM. V lost 7 bases to trimming and J lost 4 bases, with 14 bases between them. The CDR3 loop spans 14 amino acids. Here the CDR3 reads CASIGAGEYNEQFF. CDR3 DNA: TGTGCCAGCATCGGGGCAGGGGAATACAATGAGCAGTTCTTC. Complete variable domain (other parts from reference TRBV28 and TRBJ2-1): DVKVTQSSRYLVKRTGEKVFLECVQDMDHENMFWYRQDPGLGLRLIYFSYDVKMKEKGDIPEGYSVSREKKERFSLILESASTNQTSMYLCASIGAGEYNEQFFGPGTRLTVL.

CDR3 sequence reads: CATSDTPGTGGWSNYGYTF. In nucleotides, the CDR3 is TGTGCCACCAGTGATACTCCGGGGACAGGGGGCTGGTCTAACTATGGCTACACCTTC. The chain links TRBV24-1 to TRBJ1-2; 12 nucleotides line up with TRBD1. CDR3 size: 19 residues. Germline loops: CDR1 KGHDR, CDR2 SFDVKD. The junction had 10 bases not matched to a gene; V was cut back by 3 bases and J by 0 bases.

The chain combines TRBV28 with TRBJ2-2; TRBD1 matches at 7 bases. This CDR3 is 14 amino acids long. V trimming: 6 bases; J trimming: 4 bases; junction bases outside the gene matches: 5. Germline-derived CDR1 and CDR2 are MDHEN and SYDVKM. CDR3 DNA sequence: TGTGCCAGCAGGAAAGAGGGGGCCACCGGGGAGCTGTTTTTT. It translates to CASRKEGATGELFF.

The rearrangement joins TRBV5-1 to TRBJ1-5; a weak D match, TRBD1 (6 bases). Germline assignment: CDR1 SGHRS and CDR2 YFSETQ. The CDR3 loop spans 14 amino acids. V gave up 2 bases and J gave up 5 bases, with 11 bases separating them. The chain's CDR3 is CASSFGGQDQPQHF. CDR3 DNA: TGCGCCAGCAGCTTTGGGGGCCAAGATCAGCCCCAGCATTTT.

The chain links TRBV5-4 to TRBJ2-1; D perhaps matches TRBD2 (5 bases). The CDR3 extends over 16 amino acids. V dropped 7 bases and J dropped 0 bases, with 17 bases sitting between them. CDR1 is SGHNT, CDR2 YYREEE, per germline (reference sequence). CDR3 in amino acids: CASPTEDLSSYNEQFF. The CDR3 region has the DNA TGTGCCAGCCCGACTGAGGACTTGAGCTCCTACAATGAGCAGTTCTTC. Looking up the rest from reference TRBV5-4 and TRBJ2-1 gives the full variable domain: ETGVTQSPTHLIKTRGQQVTLRCSSQSGHNTVSWYQQALGQGPQFIFQYYREEENGRGNFPPRFSGLQFPNYSSELNVNALELDDSALYLCASPTEDLSSYNEQFFGPGTRLTVL.

This clone was counted a few times. The chain has TRBV7-8 and TRBJ1-6; TRBD1 might be the D (5 bases). The CDR3 loop spans 13 amino acids. With 4 bases removed from V and 11 bases from J, the gap between germline ends came to 12 bases. Germline CDR1 reads SGHVS; CDR2 reads FQNEAQ. CDR3 in amino acids: CASSSLGAAPLHF. The CDR3 DNA sequence: TGTGCCAGCAGCTCTTTAGGGGCTGCACCCCTCCACTTT.

The rearrangement uses TRBV7-2 and TRBJ2-3; perhaps TRBD1 as D (6 bases). Looked up from germline, CDR1 is SGHTA and CDR2 is FQGNSA. The CDR3 is made up of 17 amino acids. Deletions cut 0 bases from V and 0 bases from J, with 13 bases between. DNA for the CDR3: TGTGCCAGCAGCTTAGCCGGACGGACAGATAGCACAGATACGCAGTATTTT. It codes for CASSLAGRTDSTDTQYF.

The rearrangement joins TRBV2 to TRBJ2-3; 14 positions match TRBD2. Unmatched junction bases numbered 16, after V lost 6 bases and J lost 11 bases. The CDR3 is 17 residues long. Germline loops: CDR1 SNHLY, CDR2 FYNNEI. The CDR3 reads CASRVTSGGASKKEQYF. CDR3 coding DNA: TGTGCCAGCAGGGTGACTAGCGGGGGGGCCAGTAAGAAGGAGCAGTATTTT.

V gene TRBV6-5 combines with J gene TRBJ2-1; possibly TRBD1 for D (5 bases). Germline V gene sequence: CDR1 MNHEY, CDR2 SVGAGI. CDR3 size: 13 residues. With 6 bases removed from V and 4 bases from J, the gap between germline ends came to 10 bases. The CDR3 is CASRTPGYNEQFF. Written as DNA, the CDR3 is TGTGCCAGCAGGACCCCAGGGTACAATGAGCAGTTCTTC.

V usage is TRBV5-6 and J usage is TRBJ2-1; D might be TRBD2 (6 bases). There are 15 residues in the CDR3. V was clipped by 4 bases and J by 0 bases, with 11 bases between them. The germline gives CDR1 SGHDT, CDR2 YYEEEE. CDR3 nucleotides: TGTGCCAGCAGCAAGGGACTGAGCTCCTACAATGAGCAGTTCTTC. This codes for CASSKGLSSYNEQFF.

V and J are TRBV9 and TRBJ2-2; no clear D. This CDR3 has 15 amino acids. V lost 0 bases and J lost 1, with 7 bases in between. Germline loops: CDR1 SGDLS, CDR2 YYNGEE. The CDR3 is CASSVGPGNTGELFF. CDR3 nucleotides: TGTGCCAGCAGCGTAGGGCCGGGGAACACCGGGGAGCTGTTTTTT.

The J gene is TRBJ2-5, the V gene TRBV6-1, with TRBD1 matching 9 bases. Trimming at V came to 4 bases and at J to 5 bases, leaving 11 bases not matched to a gene. The CDR3 spans 16 residues. Germline V lookup: CDR1 MNHNS, CDR2 SASEGT. CDR3 sequence (DNA): TGTGCCAGCAGTGTCAAACCGGGACAGGGAAGGGAGACCCAGTACTTC. Encoded protein: CASSVKPGQGRETQYF.

The chain employs TRBV6-1 and TRBJ2-7; TRBD2 agrees at 8 bases. This CDR3 contains 14 residues. Germline CDR1 MNHNS, CDR2 SASEGT. V trimming: 3 bases; J trimming: 4 bases; junction bases outside the gene matches: 5. This chain's CDR3 is CASSELAGMYEQYF. The CDR3 DNA is TGTGCCAGCAGTGAGCTAGCGGGTATGTACGAGCAGTACTTC.

The J gene is TRBJ2-7, the V gene TRBV30; TRBD1 aligns across 11 bases. V was clipped by 1 base and J by 5 bases; unmatched bases: 4. In germline, CDR1 is GTSNPN, CDR2 SVGIG (reference sequence). CDR3 length: 14 amino acids. This CDR3 is CAWSAGQGANEQYF. The CDR3 nucleotides read TGTGCCTGGAGTGCAGGACAGGGGGCGAACGAGCAGTACTTC.

This chain joins TRBV27 and TRBJ2-3; 8 bases agree with TRBD1. V dropped 3 bases and J dropped 8; count of bases not matched to a gene: 7. The germline V gene encodes CDR1 MNHEY and CDR2 SMNVEV (reference sequence). This CDR3 has 14 residues. The CDR3 sequence is CASSLGQVVGTQYF. As DNA, the CDR3 is TGTGCCAGCAGTTTGGGACAGGTGGTAGGTACGCAGTATTTT.

The chain has TRBV2 and TRBJ2-5; D remains ambiguous. Per the germline V gene, CDR1 is SNHLY and CDR2 is FYNNEI. CDR3 size: 13 residues. Trimming stripped 1 base from V and 5 bases from J, with 8 bases between. The CDR3 bases are TGTGCCAGCAGTGAAGGAGGAAGGGAGACCCAGTACTTC. Its translation is CASSEGGRETQYF.

Regarding this clone: The same CDR3 also results from other DNA sequences found in this sample. The chain links TRBV19 to TRBJ2-7; 11 positions agree with TRBD2. Germline V gene sequence: CDR1 LNHDA, CDR2 SQIVND (reference sequence). The CDR3 totals 15 residues. V lost 5 bases, J lost 3 bases, and 6 bases stayed unmatched. For the CDR3, the DNA is TGTGCCAGTAGTCCTAGACTAGCGGGGAACTACGAGCAGTACTTC. This codes for CASSPRLAGNYEQYF. Full variable domain (outside the CDR3, taken from reference TRBV19 and TRBJ2-7): DGGITQSPKYLFRKEGQNVTLSCEQNLNHDAMYWYRQDPGQGLRLIYYSQIVNDFQKGDIAEGYSVSREKKESFPLTVTSAQKNPTAFYLCASSPRLAGNYEQYFGPGTRLTVT.

This clone was seen a handful of times. The chain carries TRBV11-2 and TRBJ2-7; D perhaps matches TRBD1 (6 bases). This CDR3 is 13 amino acids long. Germline assignment: CDR1 SGHAT and CDR2 FQNNGV. V was clipped by 4 bases and J by 6 bases, with 13 bases between them. CDR3 in DNA: TGTGCCAGCAGCTCTTCCAGGGGAGCCGAGCAGTACTTC. Translated: CASSSSRGAEQYF.

The chain links TRBV2 to TRBJ2-3; TRBD1 might be the D (7 bases). CDR3 size: 15 residues. Germline assignment: CDR1 SNHLY and CDR2 FYNNEI. Trimming removed 2 bases from V and 6 bases from J, with 15 bases in between. CDR3 nucleotide sequence: TGTGCCAGCAGTGAACAGGGGGGATCGGGGGATACGCAGTATTTT. This codes for CASSEQGGSGDTQYF.

The chain carries TRBV19 and TRBJ2-1, with 7 bases aligning to TRBD2. The V segment lost 3 bases and the J segment 3 bases; nucleotides outside the gene matches: 5. Germline CDR1 is LNHDA and CDR2 is SQIVND (reference sequence). The CDR3 has 15 residues. This CDR3 reads CASSMMGGDYNEQFF. The CDR3, as DNA: TGTGCCAGTAGTATGATGGGGGGGGACTACAATGAGCAGTTCTTC.

V gene TRBV6-5 combines with J gene TRBJ1-4; perhaps TRBD1 as D (6 bases). The CDR3 has 13 amino acids. Germline CDR1 and CDR2: MNHEY and SVGAGI. V dropped 7 bases and J dropped 2 bases, with 8 bases sitting between them. The DNA for the CDR3 is TGTGCCAGCATAGGACAGACTAATGAAAAACTGTTTTTT. Translated: CASIGQTNEKLFF.

The table lists this clone with a count of one. This rearrangement joins TRBV6-2 or TRBV6-3 to TRBJ2-7; D is possibly TRBD1 (5 bases). V lost 3 bases, J lost 2 bases, and 8 bases lay in between. The germline CDR1 and CDR2 sequences are MNHEY and SVGEGT. This CDR3 region has 13 residues. In nucleotides, the CDR3 is TGTGCCAGCAGTTATCCAGGGCCCTACGAGCAGTACTTC. Translation gives CASSYPGPYEQYF.

The chain uses TRBV5-1 and TRBJ2-1; 7 nucleotides match TRBD1. Germline V lookup: CDR1 SGHRS, CDR2 YFSETQ. Trimming removed 0 bases from V and 4 bases from J; junction bases left unmatched: 1. The CDR3 totals 14 residues. CDR3 nucleotide sequence: TGCGCCAGCAGCTTGGACAGGGGTTACAATGAGCAGTTCTTC. It translates to CASSLDRGYNEQFF.

This clone was picked up one time. The J gene is TRBJ2-3, the V gene TRBV4-3, with D maybe TRBD1 (7 bases). The CDR3 sequence is 16 residues long. V gave up 0 bases and J gave up 5 bases, with 15 bases separating them. The germline gives CDR1 LGHNA, CDR2 YSLEER. The CDR3 DNA reads as TGCGCCAGCAGCCAAGAAGTAGGAGGGGGCTTAGATACGCAGTATTTT. This encodes CASSQEVGGGLDTQYF.

This chain links TRBV6-2 or TRBV6-3 with TRBJ2-1, with TRBD2 matching 7 bases. Unmatched junction bases numbered 12, after V lost 2 bases and J lost 5 bases. The CDR3 is made up of 17 amino acids. The germline V gene has CDR1 MNHEY and CDR2 SVGEGT. The CDR3 nucleotides are TGTGCCAGCAGTTACCGGGACGGGGGGACCAAAAACAATGAGCAGTTCTTC. Encoded protein: CASSYRDGGTKNNEQFF.

The V gene is TRBV2, the J gene TRBJ2-1; TRBD1 agrees at 10 bases. The CDR3 runs to 15 residues. The J segment lost 4 bases and the V segment lost 1 base, leaving 1 base of the junction unmatched. The germline CDR1 and CDR2 sequences are SNHLY and FYNNEI. The CDR3 nucleotides read TGTGCCAGCAGTGAAGAGGGACAGGGGTACAATGAGCAGTTCTTC. Protein product: CASSEEGQGYNEQFF.